This T cell receptor (beta chain) is drawn from a study of blood T cell repertoires in COVID-19. Study details: Donors in the United States, Italy and Spain gave samples during acute or convalescent COVID-19. Nucleic acid was either cDNA or gDNA, and it came from T cells, B-cell-depleted T cells, or PBMCs.

Original methodology: From reference gene primer amplification, estimates of nucleated cell counts were derived. Here immunoSEQ multiplex PCR was the method, and the copy in TCRdb shows in-frame clones only, minus some. That table is the source of V, J and clone size, and D and trimming were worked out from the DNA. Seen here are about 270,000 clones, 70% to 90% observed once, and the top ten hold approximately 1.2%. Trimming at V came to 5 bases and at J to 4 bases, leaving 9 bases not matched to a gene. Germline-derived CDR1 and CDR2 are MNHEY and SVGAGI. The CDR3 consists of 15 residues. Sequenced: PBMCs or T cells enriched from blood (not recorded which). The V call is TRBV6-5, the J call TRBJ2-7; 9 nucleotides match TRBD1. The sequence came from a middle-aged woman with acute COVID-19. This chain's CDR3 is CASSRQGGFEYEQYF. The CDR3 nucleotides read TGTGCCAGCAGTAGACAGGGGGGCTTCGAGTACGAGCAGTACTTC.